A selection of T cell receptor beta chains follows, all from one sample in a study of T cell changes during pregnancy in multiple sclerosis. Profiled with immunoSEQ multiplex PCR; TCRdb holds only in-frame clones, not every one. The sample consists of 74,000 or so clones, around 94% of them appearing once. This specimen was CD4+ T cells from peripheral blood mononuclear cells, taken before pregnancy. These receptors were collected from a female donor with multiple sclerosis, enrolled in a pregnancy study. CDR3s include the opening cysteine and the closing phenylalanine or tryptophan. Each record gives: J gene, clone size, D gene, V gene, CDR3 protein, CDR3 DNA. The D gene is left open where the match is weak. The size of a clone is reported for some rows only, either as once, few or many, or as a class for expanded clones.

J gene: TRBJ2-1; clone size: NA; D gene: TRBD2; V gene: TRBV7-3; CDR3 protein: CASSPGGLAGENEQFF; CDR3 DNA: TGTGCCAGCAGCCCAGGAGGCCTAGCGGGGGAAAATGAGCAGTTCTTC
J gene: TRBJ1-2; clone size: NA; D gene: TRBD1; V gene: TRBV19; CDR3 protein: CASSLRQGTYGYTF; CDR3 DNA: TGTGCCAGTAGTTTGAGACAGGGGACCTATGGCTACACCTTC
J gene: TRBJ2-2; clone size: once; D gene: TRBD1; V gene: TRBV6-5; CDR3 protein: CASNRDREGTGELFF; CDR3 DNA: TGTGCCAGCAACCGGGACAGGGAAGGAACCGGGGAGCTGTTTTTT
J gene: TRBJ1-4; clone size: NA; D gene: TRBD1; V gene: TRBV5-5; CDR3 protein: CASSLVQGWNEKLFF; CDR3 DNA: TGTGCCAGCAGCTTGGTACAGGGGTGGAATGAAAAACTGTTTTTT
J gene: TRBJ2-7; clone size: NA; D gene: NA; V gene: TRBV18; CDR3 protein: CASSQIPQGSYEQYF; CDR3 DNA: TGTGCCAGCTCACAAATCCCTCAGGGGTCCTACGAGCAGTACTTC
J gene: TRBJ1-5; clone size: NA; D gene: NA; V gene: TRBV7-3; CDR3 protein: CASSLSGGNQPQHF; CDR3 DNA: TGTGCCAGCAGCCTCTCGGGGGGCAATCAGCCCCAGCATTTT
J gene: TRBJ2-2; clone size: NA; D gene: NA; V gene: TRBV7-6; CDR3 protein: CASSTTGLETGELFF; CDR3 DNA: TGTGCCAGCAGCACCACAGGTCTGGAGACCGGGGAGCTGTTTTTT
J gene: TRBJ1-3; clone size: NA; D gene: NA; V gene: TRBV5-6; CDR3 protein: CASSRTVSGNTIYF; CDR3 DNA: TGTGCCAGCAGCCGGACAGTCTCTGGAAACACCATATATTTT
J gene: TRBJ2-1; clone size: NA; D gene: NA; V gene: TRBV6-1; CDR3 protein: CASNALLYNEQFF; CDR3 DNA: TGTGCCAGCAACGCACTCCTCTACAATGAGCAGTTCTTC
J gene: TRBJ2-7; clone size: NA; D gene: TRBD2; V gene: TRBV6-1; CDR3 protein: CASRRDLAGVYEQYF; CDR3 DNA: TGTGCCAGCAGGAGGGACCTAGCGGGAGTGTACGAGCAGTACTTC
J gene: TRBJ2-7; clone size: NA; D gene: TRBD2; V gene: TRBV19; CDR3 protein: CASSRKLAGGTYEQYF; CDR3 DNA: TGTGCCAGTAGTAGGAAGCTAGCGGGGGGGACCTACGAGCAGTACTTC
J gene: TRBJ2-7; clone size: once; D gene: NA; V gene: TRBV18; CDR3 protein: CASSRGDGSYEQYF; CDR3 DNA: TGTGCCAGCTCACGAGGCGACGGATCCTACGAGCAGTACTTC
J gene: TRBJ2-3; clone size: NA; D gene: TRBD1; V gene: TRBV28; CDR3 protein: CASRKQGGDTQYF; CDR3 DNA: TGTGCCAGCAGGAAACAGGGGGGAGATACGCAGTATTTT
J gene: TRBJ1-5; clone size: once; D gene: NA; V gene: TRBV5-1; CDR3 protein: CASSLDGNSNQPQHF; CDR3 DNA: TGCGCCAGCAGCTTGGACGGGAATAGCAATCAGCCCCAGCATTTT
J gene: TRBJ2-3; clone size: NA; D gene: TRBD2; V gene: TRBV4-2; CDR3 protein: CASSQEGLAGATDTQYF; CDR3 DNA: TGTGCCAGCAGCCAAGAGGGACTAGCGGGGGCCACAGATACGCAGTATTTT
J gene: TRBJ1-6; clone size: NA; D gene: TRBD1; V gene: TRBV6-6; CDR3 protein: CASSSRTGFSPLHF; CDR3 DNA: TGTGCCAGCAGTTCCCGGACAGGTTTTTCACCCCTCCACTTT
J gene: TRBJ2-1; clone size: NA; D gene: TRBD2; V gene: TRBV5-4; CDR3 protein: CASSLWGGKHNEQFF; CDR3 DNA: TGTGCCAGCAGCTTATGGGGGGGAAAGCACAATGAGCAGTTCTTC
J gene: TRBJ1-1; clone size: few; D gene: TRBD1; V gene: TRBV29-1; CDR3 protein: CSVSGGFDLEAFF; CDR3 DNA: TGCAGCGTCTCAGGGGGATTCGACCTTGAAGCTTTCTTT
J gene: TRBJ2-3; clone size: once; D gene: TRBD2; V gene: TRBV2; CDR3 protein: CAGASSGDSTDTQYF; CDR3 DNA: TGTGCCGGCGCTTCTAGCGGGGATAGCACAGATACGCAGTATTTT
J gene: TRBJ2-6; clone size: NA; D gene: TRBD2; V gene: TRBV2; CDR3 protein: CASSEGKGRAGANVLTF; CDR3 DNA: TGTGCCAGCAGTGAGGGGAAGGGGAGGGCTGGGGCCAACGTCCTGACTTTC
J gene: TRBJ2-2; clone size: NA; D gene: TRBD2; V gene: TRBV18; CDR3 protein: CASSPPWTSPEYKYTGELFF; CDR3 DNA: TGTGCCAGCTCACCACCGTGGACTAGTCCGGAATACAAGTACACCGGGGAGCTGTTTTTT
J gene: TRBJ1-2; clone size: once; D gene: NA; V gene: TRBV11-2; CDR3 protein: CASSLGGAYGYTF; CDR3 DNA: TGTGCCAGCAGCTTGGGTGGGGCTTATGGCTACACCTTC
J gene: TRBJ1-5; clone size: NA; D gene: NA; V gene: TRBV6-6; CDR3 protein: CASSPPQASNQPQHF; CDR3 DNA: TGTGCCAGCAGTCCCCCCCAAGCCAGCAATCAGCCCCAGCATTTT
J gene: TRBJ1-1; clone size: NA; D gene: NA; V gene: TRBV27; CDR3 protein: CASSYEGPRGVHTEAFF; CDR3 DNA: TGTGCCAGCAGTTACGAGGGCCCGCGTGGGGTGCACACTGAAGCTTTCTTT
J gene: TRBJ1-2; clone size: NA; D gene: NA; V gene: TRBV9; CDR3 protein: CASSVGRGAAGYTF; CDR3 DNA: TGTGCCAGCAGCGTAGGGCGGGGGGCCGCCGGCTACACCTTC
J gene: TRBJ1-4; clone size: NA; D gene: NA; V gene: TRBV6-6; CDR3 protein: CASSYEGEKLFF; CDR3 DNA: TGTGCCAGCAGTTACGAGGGTGAAAAACTGTTTTTT
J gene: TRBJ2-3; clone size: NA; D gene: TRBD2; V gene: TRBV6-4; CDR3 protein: CASSDSPLAGSTDTQYF; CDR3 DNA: TGTGCCAGCAGTGACTCACCCTTAGCGGGCAGCACAGATACGCAGTATTTT
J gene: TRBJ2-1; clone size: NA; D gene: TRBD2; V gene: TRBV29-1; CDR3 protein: CSVGRLAGGPGEQFF; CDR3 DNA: TGCAGCGTTGGGAGACTAGCGGGAGGGCCGGGGGAGCAGTTCTTC
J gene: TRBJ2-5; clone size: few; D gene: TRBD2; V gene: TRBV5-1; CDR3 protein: CASSLAGGEQETQYF; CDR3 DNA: TGCGCCAGCAGCTTAGCGGGAGGTGAACAAGAGACCCAGTACTTC
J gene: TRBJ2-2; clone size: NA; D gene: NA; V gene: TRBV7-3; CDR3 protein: CASSSTATGELFF; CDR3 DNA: TGTGCCAGCAGCTCGACAGCTACCGGGGAGCTGTTTTTT
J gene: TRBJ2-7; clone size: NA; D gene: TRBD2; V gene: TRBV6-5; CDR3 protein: CASSASGGASYEQYF; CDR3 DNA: TGTGCCAGCAGTGCAAGCGGGGGGGCCTCCTACGAGCAGTACTTC
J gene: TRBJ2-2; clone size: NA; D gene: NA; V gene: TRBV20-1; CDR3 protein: CSLQYSGELFF; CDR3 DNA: TGCAGCCTCCAATACAGCGGGGAGCTGTTTTTT
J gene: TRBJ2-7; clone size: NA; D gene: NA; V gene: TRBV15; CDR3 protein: CATSRVRAGSYEQYF; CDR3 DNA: TGTGCCACCAGCAGAGTGAGGGCCGGCTCCTACGAGCAGTACTTC
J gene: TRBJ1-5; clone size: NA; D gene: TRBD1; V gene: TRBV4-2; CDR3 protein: CASSQEGTGTSNQPQHF; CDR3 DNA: TGTGCCAGCAGCCAAGAGGGGACAGGAACTAGCAATCAGCCCCAGCATTTT
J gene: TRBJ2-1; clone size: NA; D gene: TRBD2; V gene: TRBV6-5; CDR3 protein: CASSSGAGDPYNEQFF; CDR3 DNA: TGTGCCAGCAGTTCGGGAGCGGGAGATCCGTACAATGAGCAGTTCTTC
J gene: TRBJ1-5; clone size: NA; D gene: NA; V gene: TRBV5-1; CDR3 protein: CASSPGQYSNQPQHF; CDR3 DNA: TGCGCCAGCAGCCCCGGACAATATAGCAATCAGCCCCAGCATTTT
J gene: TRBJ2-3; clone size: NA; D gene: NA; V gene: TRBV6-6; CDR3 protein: CASTLGGRGTDTQYF; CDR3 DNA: TGTGCCAGCACCCTCGGGGGACGAGGCACAGATACGCAGTATTTT
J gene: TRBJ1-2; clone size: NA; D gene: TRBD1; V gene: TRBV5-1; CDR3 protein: CASSSPQQGTGYGYTF; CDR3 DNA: TGCGCCAGCAGCTCACCCCAACAGGGGACAGGGTATGGCTACACCTTC
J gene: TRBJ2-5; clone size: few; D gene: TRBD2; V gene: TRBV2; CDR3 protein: CASSGGGETQYF; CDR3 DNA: TGTGCCAGTAGCGGGGGGGGAGAGACCCAGTACTTC
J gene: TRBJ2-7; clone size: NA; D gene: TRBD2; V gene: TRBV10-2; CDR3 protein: CASSDFAELADLYEQYF; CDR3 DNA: TGCGCCAGCAGTGATTTCGCCGAGCTAGCGGACCTCTACGAGCAGTACTTC
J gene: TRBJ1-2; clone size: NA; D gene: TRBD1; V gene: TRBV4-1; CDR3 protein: CASSPTGGTGYGYTF; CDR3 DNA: TGCGCCAGCAGCCCCACGGGTGGGACAGGGTATGGCTACACCTTC
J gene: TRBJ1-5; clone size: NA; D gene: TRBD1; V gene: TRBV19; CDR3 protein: CASSPATGVGQPQHF; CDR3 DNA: TGTGCCAGTAGTCCCGCCACAGGGGTTGGTCAGCCCCAGCATTTT
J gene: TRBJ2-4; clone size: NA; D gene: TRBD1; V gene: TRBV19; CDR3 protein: CASSIDRGYLNIQYF; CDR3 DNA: TGTGCCAGTAGTATAGACAGGGGGTATCTAAACATTCAGTACTTC
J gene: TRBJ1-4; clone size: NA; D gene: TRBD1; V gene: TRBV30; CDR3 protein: CAWRDRIVSNEKLFF; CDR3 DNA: TGTGCCTGGAGGGACAGGATCGTGTCTAATGAAAAACTGTTTTTT
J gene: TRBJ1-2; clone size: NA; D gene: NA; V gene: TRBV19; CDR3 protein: CASAGEAAYYGYTF; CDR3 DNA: TGTGCCAGTGCCGGAGAGGCAGCCTACTATGGCTACACCTTC
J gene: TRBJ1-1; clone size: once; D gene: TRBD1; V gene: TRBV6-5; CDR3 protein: CASSYLPGQGSTEAFF; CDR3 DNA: TGTGCCAGCAGTTACCTTCCCGGACAGGGAAGCACTGAAGCTTTCTTT
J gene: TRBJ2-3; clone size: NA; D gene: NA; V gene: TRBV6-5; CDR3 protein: CASKKDSNTQYF; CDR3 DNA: TGTGCCAGCAAAAAGGACAGCAATACGCAGTATTTT
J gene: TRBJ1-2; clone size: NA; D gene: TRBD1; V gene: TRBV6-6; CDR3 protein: CACRDSPILRGYTF; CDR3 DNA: TGTGCCTGCCGGGACAGCCCTATCCTTAGGGGCTACACCTTC
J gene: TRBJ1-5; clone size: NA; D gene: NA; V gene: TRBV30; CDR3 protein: CAWSKTENQPQHF; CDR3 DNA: TGTGCCTGGAGTAAAACAGAAAATCAGCCCCAGCATTTT
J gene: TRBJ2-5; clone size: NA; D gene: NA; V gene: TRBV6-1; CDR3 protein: CASSGKTGQETQYF; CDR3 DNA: TGTGCCAGCAGTGGGAAGACAGGCCAAGAGACCCAGTACTTC